This TCR beta chain was found in a study of blood T cell repertoires in COVID-19 (dated by TCRdb to the early 2020s). Concerning the study at large: Collaborator samples came from the United States, Italy and Spain and covered acute and convalescent phases of COVID-19. The prospective study material was composed of cDNA or gDNA derived from T cells, B-cell-depleted T cells, or PBMCs. The dataset comprised deeply sampled blood TCRbeta repertoires from subjects exposed to, actively infected with, or recovered from COVID-19. The repertoires were released in a freely available public database meant as a resource for research on the immune response to SARS-CoV-2. The samples were drawn from the first 160 participants of the ongoing ImmuneRACE study and from 1,254 subjects provided by 6 global collaborators. A de-identified subject ID, COVID-19 status, age in years and sex were almost always included in the sample metadata. Where available, HLA class I and class II types were obtained from metadata supplied by the sample provider rather than from assay-based typing.

Of note for this clone: This receptor's antigen is unknown. One base away there is no much larger clone; base qualities are not given.

The investigation overall reported the following: The amount of clinical and demographic metadata varied by source and participant and was provided uncurated.

Participants in the prospective study were aged about 18 to 100 years, lived in approximately 26 United States geographic areas, and enrolled through a virtual design. Cohort assignment in the prospective study relied on participant-reported clinical history from a screening survey and a study questionnaire. Recovered participants in ImmuneRACE Cohort 3 were defined by two consecutive negative NP/OP PCR tests, clearance by a healthcare professional, or resolution of symptoms. Mobile phlebotomists in the prospective study collected whole blood, serum and a nasopharyngeal or oropharyngeal swab from every participant. Additional blood draws and questionnaires over an approximately two-month period could optionally be provided by prospective study participants. Before DNA extraction, prospective study blood samples were shipped either frozen or at room temperature. Cut back by 5 bases and 12 bases, the V and J ends lie 22 bases apart. CDR1 is given as LNHDA and CDR2 as SQIVND, both from the germline V gene (reference sequence). The CDR3 measures 14 amino acids from cysteine to phenylalanine. The read is trimmed to its CDR3 DNA, 42 bases read in frame from base 1.

TCRbeta CDR3 regions were amplified from genomic DNA using the immunoSEQ Assay, a bias-controlled multiplex PCR. In the paper's pipeline: The number of nucleated cells in each sample was estimated from the amplification of reference gene primers within the assay. To quantify the absolute abundance of each unique TCRbeta CDR3 rearrangement, sequence reads were collapsed and filtered. For each sample, productive Simpson clonality was calculated as the square root of Simpson's diversity index over productive rearrangements. This is the immuneACCESS table as TCRdb keeps it, with only in-frame sequences that have V and J called. A part of the clones is gone; compared with another copy, unresolved V genes explain less than half, and the rest is unexplained. The D gene and trimming were derived from the DNA, and the V and J assignments and clone size from that table. This sample comprises hundreds of thousands of clones, 86% of them detected only once. Approximately 1.7% of the sample rests with the top ten.

This chain is built from TRBV19 and TRBJ1-1; the D gene is perhaps TRBD1, on 6 matching bases. This receptor was identified in a middle-aged man who had recovered from COVID-19. The source material was PBMCs or T cells enriched from blood (not recorded which). The bases read TGTGCCAGTAGTGCCCTCCTTCTGACAGGCGAAACTTTCTTT. Translated, it reads CASSALLLTGETFF.